A single sample gave rise to the 17 T cell receptor beta chains below, sequenced in a study of Graves' ophthalmopathy and Graves' hyperthyroidism. CDR3 regions of TCR beta were amplified from RNA transcripts. Second-round multiplex PCR came after a first-round RT-PCR that employed HTBI primers. One entry per CDR3 protein results from TCRdb running MiXCR on the multiplex PCR reads. The sample gives hundreds of thousands of distinct CDR3 sequences, 40% of which show up once; 35% to 55% is in the top ten. The sequenced material came from peripheral blood. Source of these receptors: an adult man with Graves' ophthalmopathy.

In this sample, this clonotype turned up many times. The J gene is TRBJ1-1, the V gene TRBV7-9; D uncertain. CDR1 and CDR2 from the germline V gene are SEHNR and FQNEAQ (reference sequence). Trimming removed 1 base at V and 6 bases at J, with 9 bases between. The CDR3 is made up of 13 amino acids. CDR3 sequence reads: CASSLGLVPEAFF. CDR3 nucleotides: TGTGCCAGCAGCTTAGGATTGGTGCCTGAAGCTTTCTTT.

V usage is TRBV10-3 and J usage is TRBJ2-2; D is uncertain. The CDR3 loop spans 14 amino acids. V lost 11 bases and J lost 0, with 13 bases in between. Germline V gene sequence: CDR1 ENHRY, CDR2 SYGVKD. CDR3 coding DNA: TGTGCCGCGAGTAGCACCTCGAACACCGGGGAGCTGTTTTTT. Its translation is CAASSTSNTGELFF.

This clonotype was recorded only once. This sequence may be a read error, since a much larger clone differs from it by one base. The gene calls are TRBV29-1 and TRBJ2-7; possibly TRBD2 for D (5 bases). Germline V CDR1 and CDR2: SQVTM, ANQGSEA. V was clipped by 6 bases and J by 2 bases, with 17 bases between them. The CDR3 loop spans 14 amino acids. CDR3 DNA sequence: TGCAGCGTAAGCGACCGGAGGCCCCCCTACGAGCAGTACTTC. The encoded protein is CSVSDRRPPYEQYF.

The chain combines TRBV10-3 with TRBJ1-4, with a weak D call TRBD1 (5 bases). The V end lost 8 bases, the J end lost 1 base, and 14 bases lay between the germline ends. Looked up from germline, CDR1 is ENHRY and CDR2 is SYGVKD. The CDR3 is made up of 15 amino acids. CDR3 protein: CAIGNSGGTNEKLFF. The CDR3 bases are TGTGCCATCGGCAATAGCGGGGGAACTAATGAAAAACTGTTTTTT.

V is TRBV6-6 and J is TRBJ1-1, with D uncertain. This CDR3 is 13 amino acids long. V dropped 10 bases and J dropped 1 base, with 13 bases sitting between them. CDR1 and CDR2 from the germline V gene are MNHNY and SVGAGI (reference sequence). CDR3: CANTLLTNTEAFF. DNA of the CDR3: TGTGCCAATACTCTCCTTACGAACACTGAAGCTTTCTTT.

The chain uses TRBV19 and TRBJ2-2, with D unclear. Germline lookup yields CDR1 LNHDA and CDR2 SQIVND (reference sequence). This CDR3 comprises 14 residues. Trimming removed 3 bases at V and 1 base at J, with 6 bases between. CDR3 DNA sequence: TGTGCCAGTAGTATTAGGGAGAACACCGGGGAGCTGTTTTTT. It yields the protein CASSIRENTGELFF.

The sample holds one count of this clonotype. The V and J genes are TRBV7-2 and TRBJ2-5; 15 bases are a match to TRBD2. CDR1 and CDR2 (germline): SGHTA, FQGNSA. This CDR3 contains 16 residues. After removal of 6 bases from V and 5 bases from J, the junction contained 7 bases not matched to a gene. CDR3 region: CASSFGLAGGRETQYF. CDR3 in DNA: TGTGCCAGCAGTTTCGGACTAGCGGGGGGGAGGGAGACCCAGTACTTC.

Comment on this clonotype: Sequence at one end of the junction differs from germline and may be a read error. V is TRBV5-5 and J is TRBJ2-5; the D is unclear. This CDR3 comprises 12 residues. Looked up from germline, CDR1 is SGHKS and CDR2 is YYEKEE (reference sequence). The CDR3 bases are TGTGCCAGCAGCTTGGTCGGAGAGACCCAGGACTTC. Translation: CASSLVGETQDF.

The V call is TRBV7-9, the J call TRBJ2-2; D gene uncertain. The ends were cut back, 4 bases at V and 5 bases at J, with 8 bases in the middle. This CDR3 contains 13 residues. The germline V gene has CDR1 SEHNR and CDR2 FQNEAQ (reference sequence). The CDR3 coding sequence is TGTGCCAGCAGCTCGCCTGGAACCGGGGAGCTGTTTTTT. Residues: CASSSPGTGELFF.

This clonotype showed up many times. This chain links TRBV7-9 with TRBJ2-2; D not resolved. V lost 2 bases and J 7 bases, leaving 8 bases between the germline ends. This CDR3 is built from 13 residues. Germline assignment: CDR1 SEHNR and CDR2 FQNEAQ (reference sequence). In nucleotides, the CDR3 is TGTGCCAGCAGCTTATTCCGTCACGGGGAGCTGTTTTTT. Its translation is CASSLFRHGELFF.

The rearrangement uses TRBV19 and TRBJ2-6; D is unresolved. Per the germline V gene, CDR1 is LNHDA and CDR2 is SQIVND (reference sequence). The CDR3 spans 17 residues. Trimming pared 5 bases from V and 5 bases from J, leaving 19 bases between. The CDR3 nucleotides read TGTGCCAGTAGTGGTTCTTCGGGTTCGTCTTGGGCCAACGTCCTGACTTTC. Residues: CASSGSSGSSWANVLTF.

This clonotype came up a few times. This chain links TRBV7-9 with TRBJ1-5; tentatively, D is TRBD1 (5 bases). This CDR3 is built from 15 residues. Trimming shortened V by 3 bases and J by 2 bases, and 11 bases separated the two germline ends. From germline, CDR1 is SEHNR and CDR2 FQNEAQ (reference sequence). Written as DNA, the CDR3 is TGTGCCAGCAGCTTCTCGGGGGGAGGCAATCAGCCCCAGCATTTT. Protein product: CASSFSGGGNQPQHF.

About this clonotype itself: The junction departs from the called germline gene at one end, perhaps through a read error. CDR3 nucleotides: TGTGCCAACGGAAGAGGGACTAGCGGAAAGCAGTACTTC. Translated, it gives CANGRGTSGKQYF. The chain joins TRBV10-2 to TRBJ2-7; TRBD2 matches at 11 bases. CDR3 length: 13 residues. Germline lookup yields CDR1 WSHSY and CDR2 SAAADI.

V and J are TRBV10-3 and TRBJ2-6, with D possibly matching TRBD1 (6 bases). The CDR3 covers 18 residues. From germline, CDR1 is ENHRY and CDR2 SYGVKD. V lost 6 bases to trimming and J lost 0 bases, with 18 bases between them. The CDR3 sequence is CAIRSGAAFLSGANVLTF. In DNA form, the CDR3 reads TGTGCCATCAGGTCAGGGGCAGCCTTTCTCTCTGGGGCCAACGTCCTGACTTTC.

This clonotype appeared a few times. The chain recombines TRBV2 with TRBJ2-6; D possibly corresponds to TRBD2 (5 bases). Germline CDR1 is SNHLY and CDR2 is FYNNEI. The CDR3 sequence is 17 residues long. V was cut by 5 bases and J by 0 bases, with 14 bases left in between. The CDR3 loop reads CASSYSSGSSGANVLTF. In DNA, the CDR3 is TGTGCCAGCAGTTACTCGTCGGGAAGCTCTGGGGCCAACGTCCTGACTTTC.

The J gene is TRBJ2-7, the V gene TRBV7-2; D is ambiguous. Germline lookup yields CDR1 SGHTA and CDR2 FQGNSA. The CDR3 is 16 residues long. Trimming took 0 bases from V and 0 from J, leaving 12 bases between them. CDR3 region: CASSLASMGISYEQYF. The CDR3, as DNA: TGTGCCAGCAGCTTAGCCTCTATGGGGATCTCCTACGAGCAGTACTTC.

Concerning this clonotype: A much larger clone lies one base from this, so it may be a read error. The J gene is TRBJ1-1, the V gene TRBV2; D remains ambiguous. Germline values: CDR1 SNHLY, CDR2 FYNNEI. The CDR3 is 14 amino acids. V shed 3 bases and J shed 3 bases, with 11 bases lying between them. CDR3 loop: CASSDERMDTEAFF. The DNA of the CDR3 is TGTGCCAGCAGTGACGAGAGGATGGACACTGAAGCTTTCTTT.